This TCR beta chain was sequenced for a study of T cell responses to AZD1222 COVID-19 vaccine. Findings and limits, study-wide: Repertoires were obtained solely post-peak T cell response. It was only five to seven AZD1222 recipients who were seropositive at baseline.

Method: immunoSEQ multiplex PCR; TCRdb's copy keeps in-frame clones and lacks some. This sample carries fewer than 180,000 clones, around 94% of them seen once, and the ten largest clones take around 1.3%. The CDR3 extends over 14 amino acids. The germline V and J ends were trimmed by 4 bases and 2 bases, with 11 bases remaining between them. Germline loops: CDR1 KGHSH, CDR2 LQKENI. On this clone: Its cognate antigen is unknown.

The input for sequencing was peripheral blood, taken on day 0 of AZD1222 vaccination. The chain employs TRBV18 and TRBJ1-2; D is perhaps TRBD1 (6 bases). The sequence came from an adult in good health. CDR3: CASSQNRANYGYTF. The CDR3 coding sequence is TGTGCCAGCTCACAAAACAGGGCCAACTATGGCTACACCTTC.